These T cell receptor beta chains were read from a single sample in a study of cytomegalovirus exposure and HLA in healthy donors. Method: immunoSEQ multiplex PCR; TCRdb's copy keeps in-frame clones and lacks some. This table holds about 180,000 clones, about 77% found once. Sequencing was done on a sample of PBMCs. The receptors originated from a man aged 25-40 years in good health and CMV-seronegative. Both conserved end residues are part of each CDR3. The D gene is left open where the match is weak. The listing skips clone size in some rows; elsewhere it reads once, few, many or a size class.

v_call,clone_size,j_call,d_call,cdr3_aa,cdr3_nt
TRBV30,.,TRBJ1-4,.,CAWSSGRAGGEKLFF,TGTGCCTGGAGTTCGGGCAGGGCCGGTGGTGAAAAACTGTTTTTT
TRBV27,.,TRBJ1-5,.,CASSLNSGRGNQPQHF,TGTGCCAGCAGTTTAAATTCGGGGAGGGGCAATCAGCCCCAGCATTTT
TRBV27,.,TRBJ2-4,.,CASSLRGSMAGIQYF,TGTGCCAGCAGCTTGAGAGGGAGTATGGCGGGCATTCAGTACTTC
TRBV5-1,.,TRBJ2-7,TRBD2,CASSLTTSGALWEQYF,TGCGCCAGCAGCTTGACGACTAGCGGGGCCCTTTGGGAGCAGTACTTC
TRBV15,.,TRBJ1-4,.,CATSKRADVSTNEKLFF,TGTGCCACCAGCAAGCGGGCCGACGTCTCAACTAATGAAAAACTGTTTTTT
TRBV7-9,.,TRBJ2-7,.,CASSLSQGQHYEQYF,TGTGCCAGCAGCCTCAGCCAAGGACAGCACTACGAGCAGTACTTC
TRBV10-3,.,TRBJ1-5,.,CAISDREGNQPQHF,TGTGCCATCAGTGACAGGGAAGGTAATCAGCCCCAGCATTTT
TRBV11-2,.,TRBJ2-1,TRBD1,CASSFWTGEVGEQFF,TGTGCCAGCAGCTTCTGGACAGGCGAGGTGGGTGAGCAGTTCTTC
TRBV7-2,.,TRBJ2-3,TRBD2,CASSLVLAGTDTQYF,TGTGCCAGCAGCTTAGTCCTAGCGGGCACAGATACGCAGTATTTT
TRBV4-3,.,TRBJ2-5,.,CASSQDKQETQYF,TGCGCCAGCAGCCAAGATAAACAAGAGACCCAGTACTTC
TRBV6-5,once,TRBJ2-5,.,CASSYSSQDNQETQYF,TGTGCCAGCAGTTACTCATCTCAGGATAACCAAGAGACCCAGTACTTC